This TCR beta chain originates from a study of blood T cell repertoires in COVID-19. Study overall: From T cells, B-cell-depleted T cells, or PBMCs came the material, which was cDNA or gDNA.

Using immunoSEQ multiplex PCR, the repertoire was profiled, and TCRdb retains in-frame clones only, with some absent. The table lists some 520,000 clones, approximately 89% of them singletons. Followed longitudinally, the Seattle patients had been enrolled during active infection. This clonotype was obtained from a man between 18 and 29 years old with COVID-19, enrolled during active disease. The sequenced material came from peripheral blood.

CDR3 coding DNA: TGTGCAAGTCGCTTACCCCGACAGTCCTACGAGCAGTACTTC. It codes for CASRLPRQSYEQYF. J is TRBJ2-7 and V is TRBV12-2; TRBD1, the D gene given by the table, was not confirmed from the DNA. TRBV12-2 is listed as a pseudogene. CDR3 size: 14 residues.